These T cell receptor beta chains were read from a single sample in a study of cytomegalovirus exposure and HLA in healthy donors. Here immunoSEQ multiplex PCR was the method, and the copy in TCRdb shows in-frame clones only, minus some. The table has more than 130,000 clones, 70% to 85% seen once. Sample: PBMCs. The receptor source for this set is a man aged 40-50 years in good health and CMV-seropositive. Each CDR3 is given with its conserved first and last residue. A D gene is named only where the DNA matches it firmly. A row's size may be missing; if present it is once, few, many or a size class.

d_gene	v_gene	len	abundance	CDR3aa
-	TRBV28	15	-	CASSFRGTEDTEAFF
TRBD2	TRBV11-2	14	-	CASSFGTSGKRQYF
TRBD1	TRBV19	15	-	CASRRDRGQRQPQHF
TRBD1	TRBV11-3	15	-	CASSPVTGAFGPLHF
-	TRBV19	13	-	CASSLGRSNGYTF
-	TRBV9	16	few	CASSVGYRGQRAEAFF
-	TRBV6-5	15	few	CASSYSSGWDTEAFF
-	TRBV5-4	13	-	CASSRTYREGYTF
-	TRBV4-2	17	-	CASSQDQSIGVNYGYTF
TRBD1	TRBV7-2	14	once	CASSPPGQGYGHTF
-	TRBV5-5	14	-	CASSFLDRSDKAFF
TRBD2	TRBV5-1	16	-	CASSLAPGLANNEQFF
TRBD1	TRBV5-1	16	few	CASSWDSGITNEKLFF
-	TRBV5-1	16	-	CASSKNPGRDHYGYTF
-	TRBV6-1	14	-	CASRLASASYEQYF
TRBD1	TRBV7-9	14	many	CASSPGTGRSPLHF
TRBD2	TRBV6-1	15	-	CASSEAGAGGYEQYF
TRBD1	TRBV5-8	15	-	CASRFGGQGNAEAFF
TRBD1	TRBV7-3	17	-	CASSPKDRGSVSGELFF
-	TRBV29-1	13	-	CSGKGEQSEKLFF
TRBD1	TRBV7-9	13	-	CASSLGQGYGYTF
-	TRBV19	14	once	CASSADNPGDGYTF
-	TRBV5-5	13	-	CASSLARSYEQYF
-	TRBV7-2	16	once	CASSKSRGGPNTEAFF
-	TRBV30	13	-	CAWSAWEHQPQHF
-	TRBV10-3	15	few	CAISREGALTGELFF
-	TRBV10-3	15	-	CAILDPSAEGETQYF
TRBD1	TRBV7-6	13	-	CASSPDRAAIQYF
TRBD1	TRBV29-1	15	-	CSACGTGGPNTEAFF
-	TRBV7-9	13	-	CASRQGASSGYTF
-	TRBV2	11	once	CASPLQAGYTF
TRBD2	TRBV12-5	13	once	CASGFGGAYEQYF
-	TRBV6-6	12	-	CASSLARSEAFF
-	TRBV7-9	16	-	CASSLVWGREIYGYTF
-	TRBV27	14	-	CASSFRLGAGEQYF
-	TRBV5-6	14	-	CASSLRQRFYEQYF
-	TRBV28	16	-	CASSLSPGHLNYGYTF
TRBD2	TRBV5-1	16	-	CASSLGWSGGTDTQYF
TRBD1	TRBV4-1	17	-	CASSLRGQAANFYEQYF
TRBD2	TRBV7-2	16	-	CASSLGRAGGQETQYF
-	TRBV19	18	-	CASSITGASASSYNEQFF
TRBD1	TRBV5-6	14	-	CASSRTGVATEAFF
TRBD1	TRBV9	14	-	CASSVRDRAVEQYF
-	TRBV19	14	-	CASSITGGANEQFF
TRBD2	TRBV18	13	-	CASSPTSGVEQYF
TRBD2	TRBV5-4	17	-	CASSLVAGTSVMETQYF
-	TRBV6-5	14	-	CASSYSKGEAKLFF
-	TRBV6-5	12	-	CASRKLAGELFF
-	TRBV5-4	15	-	CASSPSGTLNYEQYF
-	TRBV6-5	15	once	CASSPLQAMNTEAFF
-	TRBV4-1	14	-	CASSPLKAFYEQYF
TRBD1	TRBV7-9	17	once	CASIGPRLDRGGEKLFF